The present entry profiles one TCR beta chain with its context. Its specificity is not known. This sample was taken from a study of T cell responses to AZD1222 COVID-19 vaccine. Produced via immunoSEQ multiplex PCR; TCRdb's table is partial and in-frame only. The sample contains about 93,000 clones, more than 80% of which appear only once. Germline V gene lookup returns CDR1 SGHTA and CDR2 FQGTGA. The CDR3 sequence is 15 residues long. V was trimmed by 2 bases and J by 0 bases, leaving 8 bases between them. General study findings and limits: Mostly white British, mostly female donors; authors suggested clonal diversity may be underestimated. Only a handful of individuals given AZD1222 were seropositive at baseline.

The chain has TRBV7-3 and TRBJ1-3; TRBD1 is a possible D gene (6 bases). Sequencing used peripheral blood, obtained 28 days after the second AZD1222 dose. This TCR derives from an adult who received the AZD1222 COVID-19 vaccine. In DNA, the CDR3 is TGTGCCAGCAGCTTAGGGGGCGCCTCTGGAAACACCATATATTTT. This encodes CASSLGGASGNTIYF. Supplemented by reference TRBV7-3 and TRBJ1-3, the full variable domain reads GAGVSQTPSNKVTEKGKYVELRCDPISGHTALYWYRQSLGQGPEFLIYFQGTGAADDSGLPNDRFFAVRPEGSVSTLKIQRTERGDSAVYLCASSLGGASGNTIYFGEGSWLTVV.